The 22 T cell receptor beta chains in this list originate from one sample, sequenced in a study of shared clonotypes between healthy human individuals. Measured with immunoSEQ multiplex PCR; TCRdb has only the in-frame clones, and not every one. This table holds about 490,000 clones, approximately 80% found once. Sequencing was performed on PBMCs. These receptors were collected from a woman aged 40 to 49 in good health. Some clones in this sample may be carry-over from other donors' samples.

The rearrangement uses TRBV7-2 and TRBJ2-5, with D perhaps matching TRBD2 (6 bases). Trimming took 5 bases from V and 5 from J, leaving 12 bases between them. The CDR3 consists of 13 residues. From germline, CDR1 is SGHTA and CDR2 FQGNSA. The CDR3 sequence: CASSRENSETQYF. CDR3 bases: TGTGCCAGCAGCCGGGAGAATTCGGAGACCCAGTACTTC.

The chain joins TRBV7-9 to TRBJ2-5, with D tentatively TRBD2 (5 bases). This CDR3 region has 15 residues. V lost 0 bases, J lost 9 bases, and 17 bases lay in between. Germline CDR1 and CDR2: SEHNR and FQNEAQ (reference sequence). This chain's CDR3 is CASSLATGGLVAQYF. The CDR3 DNA is TGTGCCAGCAGCTTAGCCACCGGAGGCTTGGTGGCCCAGTACTTC.

This clone was counted once. This may be a read error, as it is one base from a much larger clone. Additional DNA sequences in this sample encode the identical CDR3. This rearrangement joins TRBV6-6 to TRBJ1-2; D unresolved. This CDR3 has 12 amino acids. The germline V gene has CDR1 MNHNY and CDR2 SVGAGI (reference sequence). Trimming removed 0 bases at V and 8 bases at J, with 7 bases between. CDR3 sequence (DNA): TGTGCCAGCAGTTACTCAGGGTACGGCTACACCTTC. It specifies CASSYSGYGYTF.

The genes are TRBV4-1 and TRBJ2-1, with a possible D match to TRBD1 (5 bases). With 2 bases removed from V and 4 bases from J, the gap between germline ends came to 12 bases. Germline CDR1 reads MGHRA; CDR2 reads YSYEKL. The CDR3 covers 15 residues. This CDR3 is CASSQLPGAYNEQFF. In DNA, the CDR3 is TGCGCCAGCAGCCAACTACCTGGGGCGTACAATGAGCAGTTCTTC.

This rearrangement joins TRBV2 to TRBJ2-7; D is perhaps TRBD1 or TRBD2 (5 bases each). Germline V gives CDR1 SNHLY, CDR2 FYNNEI. The CDR3 length is 13 residues. Trimming took off 6 bases at V and 2 bases at J, with 11 bases between the two ends. The CDR3 is CASSPGLPYEQYF. In nucleotides, the CDR3 is TGTGCCAGCAGCCCGGGGCTGCCCTACGAGCAGTACTTC.

This clone was seen only a few times. The chain uses TRBV6-1 and TRBJ1-1, with unresolved D. Germline V gene data show CDR1 as MNHNS and CDR2 as SASEGT. There are 14 residues in the CDR3. V shed 4 bases and J shed 0 bases, with 9 bases lying between them. In nucleotides, the CDR3 is TGTGCCAGCAGTGCCTGGACCCTGAACACTGAAGCTTTCTTT. Translated: CASSAWTLNTEAFF.

Notes on this clone: This sample also contains other DNA sequences that code for the same CDR3. The rearrangement joins TRBV5-5 to TRBJ2-3, with D possibly being TRBD1 (6 bases). The germline V and J ends were trimmed by 4 bases and 2 bases, with 11 bases remaining between them. The CDR3 spans 14 residues. CDR1 SGHKS and CDR2 YYEKEE come from the germline V gene (reference sequence). The CDR3 is CASSRGQSTDTQYF. The CDR3 nucleotides read TGTGCCAGCAGCAGAGGACAGTCCACAGATACGCAGTATTTT.

This chain joins TRBV5-6 and TRBJ2-7; D is unclear. Trimming took 6 bases from V and 0 from J, leaving 10 bases between them. The CDR3 is made up of 13 amino acids. The germline V gene has CDR1 SGHDT and CDR2 YYEEEE. DNA for the CDR3: TGTGCCAGCATTCGTTTTCCCTCCTACGAGCAGTACTTC. Its translation: CASIRFPSYEQYF.

The chain employs TRBV5-1 and TRBJ2-2; 8 positions agree with TRBD1. V shed 0 bases, J shed 7 bases, and the junction held 11 bases outside the gene matches. There are 17 residues in the CDR3. CDR1 SGHRS and CDR2 YFSETQ come from the germline V gene. CDR3 region: CASSLGSGQVFIGELFF. In DNA form, the CDR3 reads TGCGCCAGCAGCTTGGGGTCGGGACAGGTCTTCATCGGGGAGCTGTTTTTT.

The gene calls are TRBV28 and TRBJ2-2, with D unresolved. Germline-derived CDR1 and CDR2 are MDHEN and SYDVKM. The CDR3 contains 13 residues. V was trimmed by 4 bases and J by 5 bases, leaving 8 bases between them. The chain's CDR3 is CASSWARTGELFF. The CDR3 bases are TGTGCCAGCAGTTGGGCTAGAACCGGGGAGCTGTTTTTT.

This clone was counted between two and nine times. The J gene is TRBJ1-3, the V gene TRBV5-4, with D perhaps matching TRBD1 (5 bases). The CDR3 length is 15 residues. V lost 1 base, J lost 0 bases, and 8 bases lay in between. The germline CDR1 and CDR2 sequences are SGHNT and YYREEE (reference sequence). CDR3 protein: CASSLQGFSGNTIYF. CDR3 sequence (DNA): TGTGCCAGCAGCTTGCAGGGCTTCTCTGGAAACACCATATATTTT.

The rearrangement links TRBV11-2 to TRBJ2-4; 7 nucleotides match TRBD2. The junction had 14 bases not matched to a gene; V was cut back by 0 bases and J by 0 bases. The germline gives CDR1 SGHAT, CDR2 FQNNGV. The CDR3 covers 20 residues. CDR3 sequence reads: CASSLERGPRGEVAKNIQYF. CDR3 DNA sequence: TGTGCCAGCAGCTTAGAGCGGGGACCCCGGGGGGAAGTAGCCAAAAACATTCAGTACTTC.

A single count supports this clone. V and J are TRBV7-6 and TRBJ2-1, with 9 bases matching TRBD2. With 3 bases clipped from V and 0 bases from J, the junction kept 0 bases outside the gene matches. The germline gives CDR1 SGHVS, CDR2 FNYEAQ. The CDR3 loop spans 15 amino acids. The CDR3, as DNA: TGTGCCAGCAGCTTTAGCGGGAGCTCCTACAATGAGCAGTTCTTC. It codes for CASSFSGSSYNEQFF.

This clone appeared once. This chain connects TRBV7-2 to TRBJ2-2; D possibly corresponds to TRBD2 (6 bases). V was pared by 1 base and J by 5 bases, with 14 bases between. Per the germline V gene, CDR1 is SGHTA and CDR2 is FQGNSA. CDR3 length: 16 amino acids. The DNA for the CDR3 is TGTGCCAGCAGCTTAGTGTCGGGAGTTTGGACCGGGGAGCTGTTTTTT. Translating it yields CASSLVSGVWTGELFF.

The J gene is TRBJ2-5, the V gene TRBV29-1, with D maybe TRBD1 (6 bases). The CDR3 has 13 amino acids. V gave up 5 bases and J gave up 1 base, with 11 bases separating them. Germline V gene lookup returns CDR1 SQVTM and CDR2 ANQGSEA. The CDR3 sequence is CSVSGEFQETQYF. The CDR3 DNA reads as TGCAGCGTTTCAGGGGAGTTCCAAGAGACCCAGTACTTC.

The DNA of the CDR3 is TGCGCCAGCAGCCCTGACGGCCTTAACTATGGCTACACCTTC. Translating it yields CASSPDGLNYGYTF. The gene calls are TRBV4-1 and TRBJ1-2; D gene unclear. This CDR3 spans 14 amino acids. Germline values: CDR1 MGHRA, CDR2 YSYEKL. The germline V and J ends were trimmed by 4 bases and 1 base, with 10 bases remaining between them.

This sequence joins TRBV7-2 and TRBJ2-7; no clear D gene. This CDR3 region has 11 residues. V was trimmed by 5 bases and J by 4 bases, leaving 6 bases between them. Germline-derived CDR1 and CDR2 are SGHTA and FQGNSA. The CDR3 reads CASSPPYEQYF. CDR3 nucleotides: TGTGCCAGCAGCCCTCCTTACGAGCAGTACTTC.

Turning to this clone: It differs at one base from a far larger clone, so likely a read error. The chain employs TRBV7-8 and TRBJ2-5; TRBD1 aligns across 8 bases. There are 16 residues in the CDR3. CDR1 and CDR2 (germline): SGHVS, FQNEAQ. Trimming removed 5 bases from V and 5 bases from J; junction bases left unmatched: 13. CDR3 in amino acids: CASSQEAGTGGETQYF. The CDR3, as DNA: TGTGCCAGCAGCCAAGAAGCCGGGACAGGCGGTGAGACCCAGTACTTC.

This clone has just one count. The V call is TRBV21-1, the J call TRBJ2-7; TRBD2 was called by the table and not checked on the DNA. TRBV21-1 is a pseudogene. This CDR3 comprises 17 residues. The CDR3 loop reads CASSKVGLALLNYEQYF. Here the CDR3 DNA reads TGTGCCAGCAGCAAAGTGGGACTAGCCCTATTAAACTACGAGCAGTACTTC.

V and J are TRBV21-1 and TRBJ1-1; the D call in the table, TRBD1, was not verified against the DNA. TRBV21-1 is given as a pseudogene. The CDR3 runs to 16 residues. This CDR3 is CASSKTYRGGNTEAFF. The CDR3 DNA is TGTGCCAGCAGCAAAACCTACAGGGGTGGGAACACTGAAGCTTTCTTT.

The chain is built from TRBV28 and TRBJ2-2; 10 positions match TRBD2. Germline V gene data show CDR1 as MDHEN and CDR2 as SYDVKM. The V gene end was trimmed by 6 bases and the J gene end by 1 base; junction bases not matched to a gene: 5. The CDR3 consists of 16 residues. CDR3 in DNA: TGTGCCAGCAGATCAGCGGGAGGGTTGAACACCGGGGAGCTGTTTTTT. It yields the protein CASRSAGGLNTGELFF.

The chain carries TRBV27 and TRBJ1-5; D is perhaps TRBD1 (6 bases). The CDR3 loop spans 16 amino acids. The V end was cut by 0 bases, the J end by 5 bases, with 14 bases between. Germline V CDR1 and CDR2: MNHEY, SMNVEV (reference sequence). This CDR3 reads CASSLSSGGRYQPQHF. CDR3 in DNA: TGTGCCAGCAGTTTATCGTCTGGGGGCCGATATCAGCCCCAGCATTTT.